This record looks at one TCR beta chain sequence and its context. The antigen remains undetermined. The CDR3 sequence is 14 residues long. Germline CDR1 and CDR2: SQVTM and ANQGSEA. The V and J ends lost 7 bases and 1 base respectively, with 16 bases between them. The second PCR ran about 6 to 12 cycles with a sample-barcoded 5' primer and J-beta primers. Each cDNA molecule was tagged by a template-switch adaptor that had 12 random nucleotides. No fewer than 3 million CDR3-containing paired-end reads came from each sample. A single record per CDR3 protein comes from TCRdb applying MiXCR to the 5' RACE reads. The sample consists of hundreds of thousands of distinct CDR3 sequences, around 26% of them appearing once. This entry belongs to a study of blood T cells in healthy people across ages. Whole-study results and caveats: There was no known CMV status for donors, so expanded clonotype changes were possibly confounded. Both naive CD4+ cell counts and diversity were greater in long-lived donors than in aged donors.

This TCR was sampled from an elderly woman in good health. The chain has TRBV29-1 and TRBJ2-5; D unresolved. The specimen sequenced was blood. The CDR3 nucleotides read TGCAGCGCTTGGACCTGGGCGCGCCAAGAGACCCAGTACTTC. Protein sequence: CSAWTWARQETQYF.